Listed below are T cell receptor beta chains from one sample, sequenced in a study of control samples from healthy donors and cancer patients. Generated by immunoSEQ multiplex PCR, the TCRdb table keeps only in-frame clones and is missing some. The sample lists some 120,000 clones, 80% to 90% occurring once. Sequenced sample: blood. The receptors shown here come from a man over 45 in good health. The CDR3 runs from the conserved cysteine through the conserved F or W. Clone size is not always given. Where it is, it says once, few, many or a class for expanded clones.

abundance: .; v_gene: TRBV5-6; CDR3aa: CASSSLNRGGNEQYF
abundance: .; v_gene: TRBV28; CDR3aa: CASSSTDRGNTIYF
abundance: .; v_gene: TRBV12-3/TRBV12-4; CDR3aa: CASSPTEAFF
abundance: .; v_gene: TRBV19; CDR3aa: CASSIQAGSTEAFF
abundance: .; v_gene: TRBV19; CDR3aa: CASSSGVSTDTQYF
abundance: .; v_gene: TRBV3-1/TRBV3-2; CDR3aa: CASSRQGSGYGYTF
abundance: .; v_gene: TRBV28; CDR3aa: CASRVTDYGYTF
abundance: .; v_gene: TRBV5-6; CDR3aa: CASSVTNGQGSGYTF
abundance: .; v_gene: TRBV27; CDR3aa: CASSPDHRVAIAVGYTF
abundance: .; v_gene: TRBV19; CDR3aa: CASDGQGAGTGELFF
abundance: .; v_gene: TRBV12-3/TRBV12-4; CDR3aa: CASRYRGLSEAFF
abundance: .; v_gene: TRBV20-1; CDR3aa: CSASAGTGPGYF
abundance: .; v_gene: TRBV19; CDR3aa: CASSMGTGGAYEQYF
abundance: .; v_gene: TRBV5-1; CDR3aa: CASSRGQGALGTEAFF
abundance: .; v_gene: TRBV12-3/TRBV12-4; CDR3aa: CASGDRVGYGYIF
abundance: few; v_gene: TRBV7-7; CDR3aa: CASSPGQGKTGELFF
abundance: once; v_gene: TRBV27; CDR3aa: CASSLRGTVNYEQYF
abundance: once; v_gene: TRBV24-1; CDR3aa: CATSDLRATGELFF
abundance: .; v_gene: TRBV5-4; CDR3aa: CASSLWHNEQFF
abundance: .; v_gene: TRBV13; CDR3aa: CASSLQGPTEAFF
abundance: .; v_gene: TRBV30; CDR3aa: CAWSAGGGETQYF
abundance: .; v_gene: TRBV27; CDR3aa: CASTRTVNYNEQFF
abundance: once; v_gene: TRBV19; CDR3aa: CASSPGVRNIQYF
abundance: .; v_gene: TRBV30; CDR3aa: CAWSPGETQYF
abundance: .; v_gene: TRBV27; CDR3aa: CASSLRRGAKNIQYF
abundance: .; v_gene: TRBV10-3; CDR3aa: CAISLDRASSYNEQFF
abundance: .; v_gene: TRBV24-1; CDR3aa: CATSDILQGAFDQPQHF
abundance: .; v_gene: TRBV7-8; CDR3aa: CASSLVGDSQGAPDTQYF
abundance: .; v_gene: TRBV7-9; CDR3aa: CASSHSWRIEETQYF
abundance: once; v_gene: TRBV30; CDR3aa: CAWGIGVARGNTIYF
abundance: .; v_gene: TRBV4-1; CDR3aa: CASSFRDPNSGNTIYF
abundance: .; v_gene: TRBV10-3; CDR3aa: CAISPLGGLGYTF
abundance: .; v_gene: TRBV5-1; CDR3aa: CASTGTSYTDTQYF
abundance: .; v_gene: TRBV19; CDR3aa: CASSIRGDQPQHF
abundance: .; v_gene: TRBV3-1/TRBV3-2; CDR3aa: CASSQFSRVPGYTF
abundance: .; v_gene: TRBV4-2; CDR3aa: CASTRDRARNSPLHF
abundance: few; v_gene: TRBV5-4; CDR3aa: CASSLVQGAGVYEQYF
abundance: .; v_gene: TRBV19; CDR3aa: CASSISGNTEAFF
abundance: once; v_gene: TRBV12-3/TRBV12-4; CDR3aa: CASSFPGNTIYF
abundance: once; v_gene: TRBV12-3/TRBV12-4; CDR3aa: CASSFIGETQYF
abundance: .; v_gene: TRBV29-1; CDR3aa: CSVGGSDQETQYF
abundance: .; v_gene: TRBV29-1; CDR3aa: CSVVPQWVNTEAFF
abundance: .; v_gene: TRBV14; CDR3aa: CASSLTDDQPQHF
abundance: few; v_gene: TRBV10-2; CDR3aa: CASKGQGFFGYTF
abundance: .; v_gene: TRBV18; CDR3aa: CASSPLRGETQYF
abundance: .; v_gene: TRBV7-9; CDR3aa: CASRGQGDTEAFF
abundance: few; v_gene: TRBV19; CDR3aa: CASSTTGPNQPQHF
abundance: .; v_gene: TRBV4-3; CDR3aa: CASSQDVPRGLGGNQPQHF
abundance: .; v_gene: TRBV19; CDR3aa: CASGDPPGGELFF
abundance: many; v_gene: TRBV7-9; CDR3aa: CASSLFPGNYGYTF
abundance: .; v_gene: TRBV11-3; CDR3aa: CASSFGKNFSLYNEQFF
abundance: .; v_gene: TRBV29-1; CDR3aa: CSFQVFGELFF
abundance: .; v_gene: TRBV19; CDR3aa: CASSISGGAGETQYF
abundance: .; v_gene: TRBV6-2/TRBV6-3; CDR3aa: CASSSWTVTDTQYF